The 4 T cell receptor beta chains presented below share a single source sample, sequenced in a study of post-analysis software for immune sequencing data. Study-wide points: A handful of TRBV segments (TRBV5-6, TRBV5-1 and TRBV20-1 among them) occurred more frequently in patients than in controls.

Tagging with unique molecular identifiers was a feature of the TCR beta cDNA libraries. From the PCR reads, TCRdb called clonotypes with MiXCR, one entry per CDR3 protein. Of about 260,000 distinct CDR3 sequences in the sample, about 38% were seen once. For these receptors, no antigen is known. Material for sequencing was blood. These receptors were taken from a girl under 18 with multiple sclerosis.

Notes on this clonotype: Possible read error: a much larger clone is one base away. V gene TRBV19 combines with J gene TRBJ2-3; TRBD2 agrees at 14 bases. V dropped 10 bases and J dropped 5; count of bases not matched to a gene: 5. The CDR3 sequence is 14 residues long. Germline-derived CDR1 and CDR2 are LNHDA and SQIVND (reference sequence). CDR3 sequence: CANRGTSGRDTQYF. The CDR3 coding sequence is TGTGCCAATAGGGGGACTAGCGGGAGAGATACGCAGTATTTT.

This clonotype was recorded many times. The chain has TRBV10-3 and TRBJ2-5; 10 nucleotides align to TRBD1. CDR1 is ENHRY and CDR2 is SYGVKD in the germline V gene. The V gene end was trimmed by 6 bases and the J gene end by 5 bases; junction bases not matched to a gene: 3. The CDR3 sequence is 13 residues long. CDR3 DNA sequence: TGTGCCATCAGCGGGGGACAGGGGGAGACCCAGTACTTC. Its protein is CAISGGQGETQYF.

In its sample, this clonotype was seen many times. V gene TRBV10-2 combines with J gene TRBJ2-7, with 11 bases identical to TRBD2. V trimming: 4 bases; J trimming: 6 bases; junction bases outside the gene matches: 2. The CDR3 length is 13 residues. Germline loops: CDR1 WSHSY, CDR2 SAAADI. The DNA for the CDR3 is TGCGCCAGCAGTGTGGGGACTAGCGGCGAGCAGTACTTC. This sequence encodes CASSVGTSGEQYF.

This clonotype occurred many times. The rearrangement links TRBV9 to TRBJ2-3; 12 bases are a match to TRBD2. Trimming removed 3 bases from V and 4 bases from J; junction bases left unmatched: 3. Per germline, CDR1 SGDLS and CDR2 YYNGEE. The CDR3 runs 15 residues. The CDR3, as DNA: TGTGCCAGCAGCGGCGCTAGCGGGAGGGCAGATACGCAGTATTTT. Protein product: CASSGASGRADTQYF.